This T cell receptor beta chain was retrieved from a study of sequential checkpoint blockade in melanoma. Between the trimmed V and J ends, which lost 4 bases and 5 bases, there was a span of 17 bases. CDR3 size: 16 residues. Germline-derived CDR1 and CDR2 are MNHNS and SASEGT. Treatment defined: randomized to nivolumab then ipilimumab (arm A) or the reverse (arm B). From thawed PBMCs, live CD3+CD8+ cells negative for CD19 and CD56 were sorted. The protocol was immunoSEQ multiplex PCR, while the TCRdb copy is restricted to in-frame clones and leaves out a portion. Here the sample spans some 9,100 clones, more than 70% being singletons.

This specimen was CD8+ T cells sorted from blood (inferred from file names), taken from a patient given nivolumab and ipilimumab in sequence. This chain connects TRBV6-1 to TRBJ2-2; D perhaps matches TRBD1 (8 bases). The receptor comes from a human donor with melanoma. CDR3 protein: CASSGGGTGETGELFF. The CDR3 bases are TGTGCCAGCAGTGGGGGGGGGACAGGAGAAACCGGGGAGCTGTTTTTT.